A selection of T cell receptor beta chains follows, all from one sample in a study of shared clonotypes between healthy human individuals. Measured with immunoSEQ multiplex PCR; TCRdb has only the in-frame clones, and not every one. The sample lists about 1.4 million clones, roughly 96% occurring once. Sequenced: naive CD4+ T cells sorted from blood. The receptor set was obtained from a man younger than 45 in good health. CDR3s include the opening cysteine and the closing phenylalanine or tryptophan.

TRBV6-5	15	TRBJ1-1	CASSWDRGGDTEAFF
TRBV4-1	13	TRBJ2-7	CASSHVGQPEQYF
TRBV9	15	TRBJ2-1	CASSVRTGGDNEQFF
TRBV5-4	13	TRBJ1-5	CASSFMGDQPQHF
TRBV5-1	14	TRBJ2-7	CASSLGLADYEQYF
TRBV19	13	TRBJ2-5	CASSPRAGETQYF
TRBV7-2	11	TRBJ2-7	CASSLIHEQYF
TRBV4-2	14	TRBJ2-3	CASSQERVADTQYF
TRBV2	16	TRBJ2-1	CASGVVGAGGNNEQFF
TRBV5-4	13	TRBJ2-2	CASSLEKTGELFF
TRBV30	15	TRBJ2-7	CAWSVRSVRTYEQYF
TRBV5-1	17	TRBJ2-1	CASSLFPGRGSYNEQFF
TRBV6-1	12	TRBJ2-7	CASGGRAYEQYF
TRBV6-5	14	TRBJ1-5	CASRGQGGNQPQHF
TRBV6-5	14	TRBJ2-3	CASSRLGGADTQYF
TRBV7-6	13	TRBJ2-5	CASSLGVGETQYF
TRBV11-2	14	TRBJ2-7	CASRPLTGHFEQYF
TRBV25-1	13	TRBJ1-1	CASSWQGNTEAFF
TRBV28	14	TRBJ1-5	CATLTGSGNQPQHF
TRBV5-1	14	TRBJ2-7	CASSSGLSSYEQYF
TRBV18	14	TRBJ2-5	CASSHKTGEETQYF
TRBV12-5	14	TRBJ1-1	CASGSSIRGEVAFF
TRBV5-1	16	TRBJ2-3	CASSLGLADYTDTQYF
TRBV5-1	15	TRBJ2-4	CASSFRGPHQNIQYF
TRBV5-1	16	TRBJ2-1	CASSLLSRQGGSEQFF
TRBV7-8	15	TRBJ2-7	CASSLGLAATYEQYF
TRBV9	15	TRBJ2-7	CASSSTAGGWNEQYF
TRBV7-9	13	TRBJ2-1	CASTRGNINEQFF
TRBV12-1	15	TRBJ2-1	CASSSPYRSYNEQFF
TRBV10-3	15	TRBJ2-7	CAISESGGTSYEQYF
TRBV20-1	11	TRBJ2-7	CSARDAYEQYF
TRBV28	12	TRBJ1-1	CAGSTVNTEAFF
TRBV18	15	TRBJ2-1	CASSSGTSVYNEQFF
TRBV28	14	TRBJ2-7	CASSTGGLAHEQYF
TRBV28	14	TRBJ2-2	CASLRGQRTGELFF
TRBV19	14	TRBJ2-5	CASSSQRSEETQYF
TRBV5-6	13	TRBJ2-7	CASSPGQGNEQYF
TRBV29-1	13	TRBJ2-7	CSVAGQGLYEQYF
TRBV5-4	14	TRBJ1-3	CASSWGPSGNTIYF